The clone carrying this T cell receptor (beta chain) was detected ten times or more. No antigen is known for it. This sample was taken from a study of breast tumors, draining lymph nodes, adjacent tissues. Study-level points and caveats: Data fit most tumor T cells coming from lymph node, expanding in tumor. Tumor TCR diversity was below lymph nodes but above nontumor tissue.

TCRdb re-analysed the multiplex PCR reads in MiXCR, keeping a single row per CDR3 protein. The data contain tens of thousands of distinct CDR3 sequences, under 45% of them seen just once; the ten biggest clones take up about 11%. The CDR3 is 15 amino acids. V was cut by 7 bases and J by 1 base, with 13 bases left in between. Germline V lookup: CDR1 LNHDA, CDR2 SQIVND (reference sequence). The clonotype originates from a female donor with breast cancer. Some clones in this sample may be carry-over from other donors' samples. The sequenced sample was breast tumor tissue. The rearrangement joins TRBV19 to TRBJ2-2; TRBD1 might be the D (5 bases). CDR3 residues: CASKPPGMNTGELFF. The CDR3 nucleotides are TGTGCCAGTAAGCCCCCAGGGATGAACACCGGGGAGCTGTTTTTT.